Below are 23 T cell receptor beta chains sequenced from a single sample in a study of regulatory and conventional T cells in RAG deficiency. Method: immunoSEQ multiplex PCR; TCRdb's copy keeps in-frame clones and lacks some. Among roughly 35,000 clones, 89% were seen once, and the ten largest hold approximately 13%. These same data were also listed under a study on regulatory T cells. Turning to that study: Primers: 52 TRBV forward and 13 TRBJ reverse.

The sequenced material came from CD8+ T cells sorted from blood. Receptors were obtained from a human donor in good health.

This clone was counted a few times. The chain has TRBV28 and TRBJ2-3; tentatively, D is TRBD1 (6 bases). Germline CDR1 MDHEN, CDR2 SYDVKM. Trimming left V 5 bases short and J 0 bases short, with 15 bases between. The CDR3 has 16 residues. The chain's CDR3 is CASSIDRSSSTDTQYF. In DNA form, the CDR3 reads TGTGCCAGCAGTATAGACAGGAGTTCTAGCACAGATACGCAGTATTTT.

The chain links TRBV4-1 to TRBJ2-1, with D possibly TRBD2 on 5 matching bases. The length of the CDR3 is 17 residues. Trimming cost V 0 bases and J 5 bases, with 17 bases left between them. In germline, CDR1 is MGHRA, CDR2 YSYEKL. The CDR3 region is CASSQEGSWRINNEQFF. CDR3 coding DNA: TGCGCCAGCAGCCAAGAAGGGTCCTGGAGGATCAACAATGAGCAGTTCTTC.

V gene TRBV27 combines with J gene TRBJ1-5, with a possible D match to TRBD1 (5 bases). V was shortened by 4 bases and J by 3 bases, with 7 bases between the two germline ends. CDR1 is MNHEY, CDR2 SMNVEV, per germline (reference sequence). This CDR3 has 13 amino acids. CDR3 protein: CASSWDPNQPQHF. The CDR3 DNA reads TGTGCCAGCAGTTGGGACCCCAATCAGCCCCAGCATTTT.

The gene calls are TRBV5-6 and TRBJ2-7; possibly TRBD2 for D (6 bases). Germline V lookup: CDR1 SGHDT, CDR2 YYEEEE. Trimming took 0 bases from V and 0 from J, leaving 13 bases between them. The CDR3 is made up of 16 amino acids. CDR3 nucleotides: TGTGCCAGCAGCTTGGGGCCAGCGGGCAGCTCCTACGAGCAGTACTTC. It encodes CASSLGPAGSSYEQYF.

The chain has TRBV4-1 and TRBJ1-5; tentative D call: TRBD1 (6 bases). Germline CDR1 MGHRA, CDR2 YSYEKL. The CDR3 length is 15 residues. V lost 0 bases and J lost 3, with 9 bases in between. CDR3 protein: CASSQEGTHNQPQHF. CDR3 sequence (DNA): TGCGCCAGCAGCCAAGAGGGGACACACAATCAGCCCCAGCATTTT.

V is TRBV9 and J is TRBJ1-1, with TRBD1 identical over 7 bases. V dropped 2 bases and J dropped 1; count of bases not matched to a gene: 5. This CDR3 comprises 15 residues. Germline loops: CDR1 SGDLS, CDR2 YYNGEE. In DNA, the CDR3 is TGTGCCAGCAGCGTTGGACAGGTACCGAACACTGAAGCTTTCTTT. Translating gives CASSVGQVPNTEAFF.

The chain links TRBV9 to TRBJ2-5; unclear D gene. V lost 0 bases, J lost 5 bases, and 14 bases lay in between. The length of the CDR3 is 15 residues. Looked up from germline, CDR1 is SGDLS and CDR2 is YYNGEE. CDR3 bases: TGTGCCAGCAGCGTAGGTATGGTAGCAAAGGAGACCCAGTACTTC. Encoded protein: CASSVGMVAKETQYF.

The chain joins TRBV13 to TRBJ1-2; 8 bases are shared with TRBD1. V trimming: 2 bases; J trimming: 3 bases; junction bases outside the gene matches: 8. CDR3 size: 16 residues. In germline, CDR1 is PRHDT, CDR2 FYEKMQ (reference sequence). The CDR3 DNA follows: TGTGCCAGCAGCTTATATGCGCAGGACAGGGACTATGGCTACACCTTC. Its protein product is CASSLYAQDRDYGYTF.

V gene TRBV5-4 combines with J gene TRBJ1-1; TRBD1 might be the D (5 bases). V was pared by 3 bases and J by 7 bases, with 10 bases between. Germline V gene data show CDR1 as SGHNT and CDR2 as YYREEE (reference sequence). The CDR3 is 12 residues long. In nucleotides, the CDR3 is TGTGCCAGCAGCTACGACAGAAATGAAGCTTTCTTT. Translated, it gives CASSYDRNEAFF.

The chain couples TRBV11-3 to TRBJ2-3; TRBD1 matches 7 bases. The junction had 10 bases not matched to a gene; V was cut back by 1 base and J by 0 bases. Germline V gives CDR1 SGHNT, CDR2 YENEEA. The CDR3 contains 18 residues. As DNA, the CDR3 is TGTGCCAGCAGCTTAGGGAGGAGAGGGGGCCGTAGCACAGATACGCAGTATTTT. This codes for CASSLGRRGGRSTDTQYF. Looking up the rest from reference TRBV11-3 and TRBJ2-3 gives the full variable domain: EAGVVQSPRYKIIEKKQPVAFWCNPISGHNTLYWYLQNLGQGPELLIRYENEEAVDDSQLPKDRFSAERLKGVDSTLKIQPAELGDSAVYLCASSLGRRGGRSTDTQYFGPGTRLTVL.

The chain links TRBV20-1 to TRBJ2-7, with 10 bases that match TRBD2. V trimming: 1 base; J trimming: 9 bases; junction bases outside the gene matches: 0. This CDR3 has 11 amino acids. From germline, CDR1 is DFQATT and CDR2 SNEGSKA (reference sequence). The CDR3 sequence is CSARGLAGQYF. As DNA, the CDR3 is TGCAGTGCTAGAGGACTAGCGGGGCAGTACTTC.

J is TRBJ1-1 and V is TRBV11-3; 9 nucleotides match TRBD1. The trim removed 5 bases at V and 4 bases at J, leaving 5 bases unmatched. The CDR3 has 14 residues. Per the germline V gene, CDR1 is SGHNT and CDR2 is YENEEA. CDR3 coding DNA: TGTGCCAGCAGCGCACAGGGGGCGATCACTGAAGCTTTCTTT. The encoded protein is CASSAQGAITEAFF.

In DNA, the CDR3 is TGTGCCAGCAGCACCCGACAGGGGTTTAACACTGAAGCTTTCTTT. Its translation: CASSTRQGFNTEAFF. The rearrangement uses TRBV7-2 and TRBJ1-1; the match to TRBD1 covers 8 bases. This CDR3 is 15 amino acids long. V lost 5 bases and J lost 2; bases outside the gene matches: 7. In germline, CDR1 is SGHTA, CDR2 FQGNSA.

Notes on this clone: One end of the junction varies from germline; a read error may be responsible. The CDR3 DNA sequence: TGTGCCAGCAGCTTAAACCCGGGACAGGGGGGAGGAAGCACCATATATTTT. Its protein product is CASSLNPGQGGGSTIYF. This chain joins TRBV7-6 and TRBJ1-3, with 11 nucleotides matching TRBD1. The germline V gene encodes CDR1 SGHVS and CDR2 FNYEAQ. The CDR3 has 17 residues. The full variable domain, completed using reference TRBV7-6 and TRBJ1-3, is GAGVSQSPRYKVTKRGQDVALRCDPISGHVSLYWYRQALGQGPEFLTYFNYEAQQDKSGLPNDRFSAERPEGSISTLTIQRTEQRDSAMYRCASSLNPGQGGGSTIYFGEGSWLTVV.

The chain is built from TRBV5-6 and TRBJ1-1, with D possibly matching TRBD1 (5 bases). Trimming took 4 bases from V and 2 from J, leaving 15 bases between them. The CDR3 has 15 residues. CDR1 is SGHDT, CDR2 YYEEEE, per germline. CDR3 amino acids: CASSSSGTANTEAFF. For the CDR3, the DNA is TGTGCCAGCAGCAGCTCCGGGACGGCTAACACTGAAGCTTTCTTT.

The chain has TRBV19 and TRBJ1-5, with D maybe TRBD1 (6 bases). V gave up 7 bases and J gave up 9 bases, with 19 bases separating them. The germline gives CDR1 LNHDA, CDR2 SQIVND (reference sequence). There are 14 residues in the CDR3. DNA for the CDR3: TGTGCCAGTATGGGGACACCTTCAGGTTCGCCCCAGCATTTT. This encodes CASMGTPSGSPQHF.

The V gene is TRBV5-4, the J gene TRBJ2-1; D possibly uses TRBD1 or TRBD2 (6 bases each). This CDR3 has 11 amino acids. V was pared by 5 bases and J by 9 bases, with 9 bases between. Per germline, CDR1 SGHNT and CDR2 YYREEE (reference sequence). DNA of the CDR3: TGTGCCAGCAGGGGGGGCGGTGAGCAGTTCTTC. Translation gives CASRGGGEQFF. The whole variable domain, remainder taken from reference TRBV5-4 and TRBJ2-1, is ETGVTQSPTHLIKTRGQQVTLRCSSQSGHNTVSWYQQALGQGPQFIFQYYREEENGRGNFPPRFSGLQFPNYSSELNVNALELDDSALYLCASRGGGEQFFGPGTRLTVL.

The chain is built from TRBV9 and TRBJ1-2; D unclear. The CDR3 runs 20 residues. Trimming removed 4 bases from V and 2 bases from J, with 30 bases in between. Germline V gene sequence: CDR1 SGDLS, CDR2 YYNGEE. The CDR3 loop is CASSTEDPRVGPHSNYGYTF. The CDR3, as DNA: TGTGCCAGCAGCACAGAGGACCCTAGGGTCGGACCACACTCAAACTATGGCTACACCTTC.

V is TRBV2 and J is TRBJ2-3, with 7 positions matching TRBD2. Germline V gene lookup returns CDR1 SNHLY and CDR2 FYNNEI. J gave up 0 bases and V 4 bases, and 4 bases lay outside the gene matches. The length of the CDR3 is 15 residues. CDR3 sequence reads: CASSGVTSSTDTQYF. As DNA, the CDR3 is TGTGCCAGCAGTGGGGTGACTAGCAGCACAGATACGCAGTATTTT.

This clone was seen only once. The chain combines TRBV2 with TRBJ2-7; 7 bases align to TRBD1. CDR1 is SNHLY and CDR2 is FYNNEI in the germline V gene. V was clipped by 6 bases and J by 3 bases; unmatched bases: 2. The CDR3 spans 12 residues. CDR3 DNA: TGTGCCAGCAGGGGACAGTTCTACGAGCAGTACTTC. Translation: CASRGQFYEQYF.

This chain uses TRBV18 with TRBJ2-4, with TRBD1 matching 9 bases. Germline values: CDR1 KGHSH, CDR2 LQKENI. J lost 8 bases, V lost 3 bases, and 11 bases had no gene match. This CDR3 comprises 16 residues. The CDR3 DNA is TGTGCCAGCTCACCTGGGACAGGGCGGCTCGCGGACATTCAGTACTTC. Amino acids: CASSPGTGRLADIQYF.

The sample holds a few counts of this clone. V usage is TRBV27 and J usage is TRBJ2-7; TRBD2 matches at 7 bases. Germline loops: CDR1 MNHEY, CDR2 SMNVEV (reference sequence). Germline trimming cut 4 bases from V and 2 bases from J; bases unmatched to any gene: 5. This CDR3 is 14 amino acids long. CDR3 amino acids: CASSSAGTTYEQYF. For the CDR3, the DNA is TGTGCCAGCAGTTCCGCCGGGACTACCTACGAGCAGTACTTC.

The chain carries TRBV6-1 and TRBJ1-2, with TRBD1 as a possible D gene (5 bases). The CDR3 runs 11 residues. V lost 5 bases and J 8 bases, leaving 9 bases between the germline ends. The germline V gene encodes CDR1 MNHNS and CDR2 SASEGT. CDR3 in amino acids: CASSPGSGYTF. CDR3 in DNA: TGTGCCAGCAGTCCAGGGAGCGGCTACACCTTC.